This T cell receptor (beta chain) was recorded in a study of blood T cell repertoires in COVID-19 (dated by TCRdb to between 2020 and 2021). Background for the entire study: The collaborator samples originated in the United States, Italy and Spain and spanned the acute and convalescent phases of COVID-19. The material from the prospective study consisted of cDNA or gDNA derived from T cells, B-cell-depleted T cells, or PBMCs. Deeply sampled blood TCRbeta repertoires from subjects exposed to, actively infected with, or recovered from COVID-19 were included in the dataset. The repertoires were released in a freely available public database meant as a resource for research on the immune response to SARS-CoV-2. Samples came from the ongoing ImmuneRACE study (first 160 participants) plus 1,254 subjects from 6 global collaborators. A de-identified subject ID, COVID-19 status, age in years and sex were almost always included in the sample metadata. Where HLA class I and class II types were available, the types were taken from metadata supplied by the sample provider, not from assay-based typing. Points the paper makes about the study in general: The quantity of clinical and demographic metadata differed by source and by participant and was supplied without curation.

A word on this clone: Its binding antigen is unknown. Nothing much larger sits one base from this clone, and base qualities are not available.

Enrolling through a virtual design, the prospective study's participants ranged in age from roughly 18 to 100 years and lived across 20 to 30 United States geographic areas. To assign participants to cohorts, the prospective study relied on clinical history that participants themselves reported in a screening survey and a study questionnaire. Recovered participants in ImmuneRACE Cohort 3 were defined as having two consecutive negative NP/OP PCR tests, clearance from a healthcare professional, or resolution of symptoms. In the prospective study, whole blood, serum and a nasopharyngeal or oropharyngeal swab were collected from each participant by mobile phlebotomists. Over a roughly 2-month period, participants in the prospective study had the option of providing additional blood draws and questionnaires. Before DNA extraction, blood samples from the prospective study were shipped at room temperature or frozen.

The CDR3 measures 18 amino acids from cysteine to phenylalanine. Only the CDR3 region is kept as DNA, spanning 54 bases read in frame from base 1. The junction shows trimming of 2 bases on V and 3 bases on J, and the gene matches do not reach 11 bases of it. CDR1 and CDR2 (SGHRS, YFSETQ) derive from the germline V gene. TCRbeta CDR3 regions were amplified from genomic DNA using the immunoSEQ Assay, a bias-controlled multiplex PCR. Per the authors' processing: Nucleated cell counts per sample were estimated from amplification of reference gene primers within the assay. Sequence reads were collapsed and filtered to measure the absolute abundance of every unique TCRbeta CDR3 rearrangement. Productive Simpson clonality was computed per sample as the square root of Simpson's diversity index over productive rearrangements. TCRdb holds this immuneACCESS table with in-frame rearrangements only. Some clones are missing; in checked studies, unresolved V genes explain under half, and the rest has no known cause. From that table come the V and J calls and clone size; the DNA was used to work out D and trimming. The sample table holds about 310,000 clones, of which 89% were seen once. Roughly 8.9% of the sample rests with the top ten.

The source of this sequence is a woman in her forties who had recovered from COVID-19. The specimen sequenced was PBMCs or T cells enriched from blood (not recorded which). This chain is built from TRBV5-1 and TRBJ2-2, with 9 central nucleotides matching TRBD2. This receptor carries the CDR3 CASSLPGVSGGYTGELFF. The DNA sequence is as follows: TGCGCCAGCAGCTTACCTGGGGTTAGCGGGGGATACACCGGGGAGCTGTTTTTT.